The entry that follows covers one TCR beta chain sequence. The antigen is not known. The sample originates from a study of blood T cells in healthy people across ages. V lost 6 bases to trimming and J lost 12 bases; unmatched junction nucleotides: 14. The CDR3 covers 14 residues. A J-beta primer mix and a sample-barcoded 5' primer were used in a second PCR of roughly 6 to 11 cycles. Every single cDNA molecule received a tag from a template-switch adaptor with 12 random nucleotides. The study obtained at least 3 million CDR3-containing paired-end reads from every sample. TCRdb reanalysed the 5' RACE reads using MiXCR and keeps one entry per CDR3 protein. The sample shows 600,000 to 650,000 distinct CDR3 sequences, around three fifths of them seen only once. There were at least 5 micrograms of total RNA extracted from every sample. Study-level findings and limits: Among T cells, TCR beta diversity per million cells dropped roughly linearly as age rose.

The TCR sequence derives from a man aged 60 to 69 in good health. This chain uses TRBV12-3 or TRBV12-4 with TRBJ2-7, with 10 bases matching TRBD1. Material for sequencing was blood. The CDR3 DNA reads as TGTGCCAGCAGCTCCCAAGGACAGGGGGATCGTCCGTACTTC. Protein sequence: CASSSQGQGDRPYF.